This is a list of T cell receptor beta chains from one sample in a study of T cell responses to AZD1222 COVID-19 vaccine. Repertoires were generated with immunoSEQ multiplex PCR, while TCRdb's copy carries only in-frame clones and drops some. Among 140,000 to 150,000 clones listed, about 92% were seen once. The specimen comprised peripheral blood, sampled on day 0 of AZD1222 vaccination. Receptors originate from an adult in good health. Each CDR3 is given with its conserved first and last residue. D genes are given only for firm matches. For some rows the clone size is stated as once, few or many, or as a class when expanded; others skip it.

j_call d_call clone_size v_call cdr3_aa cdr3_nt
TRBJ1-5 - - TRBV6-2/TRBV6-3 CASSYGTTSNQPQHF TGTGCCAGCAGTTACGGGACAACTAGCAATCAGCCCCAGCATTTT
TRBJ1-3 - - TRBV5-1 CASSTGTRSSGNTIYF TGCGCCAGCAGCACGGGGACAAGGAGCTCTGGAAACACCATATATTTT
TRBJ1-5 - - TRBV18 CASSPDPGNQPQHF TGTGCCAGCTCACCAGATCCGGGGAATCAGCCCCAGCATTTT
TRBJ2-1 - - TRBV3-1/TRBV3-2 CASSQGVPSLGSYNEQFF TGTGCCAGCAGCCAAGGTGTTCCGTCCTTGGGCTCCTACAATGAGCAGTTCTTC
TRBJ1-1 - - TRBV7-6 CASSLARNTEAFF TGTGCCAGCAGCCTTGCGAGAAACACTGAAGCTTTCTTT
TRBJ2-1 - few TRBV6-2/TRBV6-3 CASSYRKTMPSNEQFF TGTGCCAGCAGTTACCGGAAGACCATGCCCTCAAATGAGCAGTTCTTC
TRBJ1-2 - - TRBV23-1 CASSPETPVFGYTF TGCGCCAGCAGTCCAGAGACACCGGTGTTTGGCTACACCTTC
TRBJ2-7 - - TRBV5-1 CASSLGQASSYEQYF TGCGCCAGCAGCTTGGGACAGGCGAGCTCCTACGAGCAGTACTTC
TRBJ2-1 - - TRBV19 CASSTILRDEQFF TGTGCCAGTAGTACGATCTTGCGGGATGAGCAGTTCTTC
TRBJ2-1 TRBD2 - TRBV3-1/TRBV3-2 CASSRLAGVGEQFF TGTGCCAGCAGCCGACTAGCGGGAGTCGGTGAGCAGTTCTTC
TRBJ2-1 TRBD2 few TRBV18 CASSPVRAGEKRDNEQFF TGTGCCAGCTCACCTGTACGAGCGGGGGAGAAACGTGACAATGAGCAGTTCTTC
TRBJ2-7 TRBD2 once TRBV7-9 CASSYPGTSYF TGTGCCAGCAGCTACCCCGGGACTAGCTACTTC
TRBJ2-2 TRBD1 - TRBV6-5 CASTLDRGVTGELFF TGTGCCAGCACTCTAGACAGGGGAGTAACCGGGGAGCTGTTTTTT
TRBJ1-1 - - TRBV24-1 CATGGTLGRSTEAFF TGTGCCACCGGGGGTACTTTAGGGCGGAGCACTGAAGCTTTCTTT
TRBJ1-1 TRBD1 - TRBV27 CASSLSPGQGWNTEAFF TGTGCCAGCAGTTTATCCCCCGGACAGGGGTGGAACACTGAAGCTTTCTTT
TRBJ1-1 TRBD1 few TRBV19 CASSLRTGKSEAFF TGTGCCAGTAGTCTAAGGACAGGGAAGTCTGAAGCTTTCTTT
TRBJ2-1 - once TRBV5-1 CASSPSQLGADEQFF TGCGCCAGCAGCCCGTCCCAACTAGGGGCGGATGAGCAGTTCTTC
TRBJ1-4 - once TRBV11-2 CASSLPDSEQLFF TGTGCCAGCAGCCTTCCCGACAGTGAACAACTGTTTTTT